This T cell receptor beta chain was captured in a study of control samples from healthy donors and cancer patients. V shed 3 bases and J 7 bases; nucleotides not matched to a gene: 9. Germline assignment: CDR1 SQVTM and CDR2 ANQGSEA. The CDR3 length is 14 residues. The method was immunoSEQ multiplex PCR; TCRdb's version includes in-frame clones alone and lacks a portion of them. The data show about 120,000 clones, about 91% seen once. The rearrangement links TRBV29-1 to TRBJ1-5; 7 bases line up with TRBD1. This sequence was found in a man in his forties or fifties in good health. The sequenced material came from blood. For the CDR3, the DNA is TGCAGCGTTGATGTGGCAGGGGGTGGACAGCCCCAGCATTTT. Its translation is CSVDVAGGGQPQHF.